This T cell receptor (beta chain) emerged from a study of blood T cell repertoires in COVID-19. In the study overall: The samples span acute and convalescent COVID-19 from the United States, Italy and Spain.

In the study's own analysis: Amplification from reference gene primers served as the basis for estimated nucleated cell counts. The repertoire was sequenced with immunoSEQ multiplex PCR; TCRdb's copy has only in-frame clones and lacks some. V, J and clone size are those of that table, while D and trimming were read from the DNA. Of under 250,000 clones in the sample, around 91% were seen once. CDR1 and CDR2 (germline): SGDLS, YYNGEE. This CDR3 has 16 amino acids. Trimming removed 1 base from V and 4 bases from J, with 17 bases in between. The sample holds a few counts of this clone. Material: peripheral blood. The chain is built from TRBV9 and TRBJ1-2; no firm D call. This clonotype was sampled from a woman in her thirties or forties with acute or convalescent COVID-19. The CDR3 protein is CASSVSPEGPIYGYTF. CDR3 DNA: TGTGCCAGCAGCGTATCTCCTGAGGGTCCCATCTATGGCTACACCTTC.